This TCR beta chain is drawn from a study of liver allograft versus peripheral blood T cells. About the study: The authors compared T cell receptor repertoires in transplanted livers with recipients' peripheral blood repertoires.

TCRdb re-called the reads through MiXCR, storing one row per CDR3 protein. The sample has some 14,000 distinct CDR3 sequences, approximately 17% seen once; the top ten hold 2% to 2.5%. Trimming shortened V by 2 bases and J by 10 bases, and 9 bases separated the two germline ends. The CDR3 is 12 amino acids. Germline V lookup: CDR1 KGHDR, CDR2 SFDVKD. This clonotype is classed as medium-sized. The clonotype was recovered from a human patient who had a liver transplant. These T cells may partly come from the graft donor. The rearrangement uses TRBV24-1 and TRBJ2-3; D possibly matches TRBD1 or TRBD2 (5 bases each). The CDR3 protein is CATSDSGRAQYF. In DNA, the CDR3 is TGTGCCACCAGTGATTCAGGGAGAGCGCAGTATTTT.